The present T cell receptor (beta chain) was sequenced within a study of CD4 T cell repertoires in COVID-19. V was shortened by 4 bases and J by 5 bases, with 5 bases between the two germline ends. Germline V CDR1 and CDR2: MNHNY, SVGAGI (reference sequence). This CDR3 contains 11 residues. Some clones are missing from TCRdb's copy, which holds only in-frame ones; the method was immunoSEQ multiplex PCR. The table includes 65,000 to 95,000 clones, approximately 83% detected once. The sample consisted of CD4+ T cells from peripheral blood, taken after recovery from COVID-19. The chain joins TRBV6-6 to TRBJ1-1; D uncertain. This clonotype originated in a human donor who had COVID-19. The CDR3 spells CASSLVTEAFF. CDR3 coding DNA: TGTGCCAGCAGTTTGGTTACTGAAGCTTTCTTT.